The 14 T cell receptor beta chains reported below all come from one sample, sequenced in a study of spatial heterogeneity in lung cancer. Study findings and constraints: Expanded intratumoral alpha and beta TCR counts tracked tumor mutation counts.

TCRdb ran MiXCR on the 5' RACE reads and lists one entry per CDR3 protein. The repertoire holds about 28,000 distinct CDR3 sequences, with approximately 7% as singletons. As for time point: sample taken at primary tumor resection. Their specific antigens are unknown. The material sequenced was lung tumor tissue, taken at surgery. All receptors derive from a male donor with early-stage non-small cell lung cancer.

This clonotype was detected ten times or more. The rearrangement joins TRBV5-6 to TRBJ1-6; 9 bases are shared with TRBD1. With V trimmed by 0 bases and J by 13 bases, 11 bases remained unmatched. CDR3 length: 16 residues. Germline CDR1 SGHDT, CDR2 YYEEEE. This chain's CDR3 is CASSLVSGQGQSPLHF. CDR3 sequence (DNA): TGTGCCAGCAGCTTGGTGTCCGGACAGGGGCAGTCGCCCCTCCACTTT.

The J gene is TRBJ2-1, the V gene TRBV28; the match to TRBD2 covers 9 bases. The germline V gene has CDR1 MDHEN and CDR2 SYDVKM. The V segment lost 3 bases and the J segment 4 bases; nucleotides outside the gene matches: 13. The CDR3 is 18 residues long. CDR3 nucleotide sequence: TGTGCCAGCAGTTTGTCGCAGGGAGCGGGGGGCCTATACAATGAGCAGTTCTTC. Its protein product is CASSLSQGAGGLYNEQFF.

This clonotype was recorded only once. With a much larger clone just one base away, this may be a read error. The V gene is TRBV20-1, the J gene TRBJ2-3; perhaps TRBD2 as D (5 bases). In germline, CDR1 is DFQATT, CDR2 SNEGSKA (reference sequence). This CDR3 is 14 amino acids long. The DNA for the CDR3 is TGCAATGCTAGCACGGCTACTAGCACAGATACGCAGTATTTT. This encodes CNASTATSTDTQYF.

This clonotype was detected ten times or more. This chain links TRBV7-2 with TRBJ1-4; D unclear. CDR3 length: 15 residues. V lost 0 bases and J lost 5, with 10 bases in between. From germline, CDR1 is SGHTA and CDR2 FQGNSA. The CDR3 spells CASSLAGLTNEKLFF. The CDR3, as DNA: TGTGCCAGCAGCTTAGCGGGTCTGACGAATGAAAAACTGTTTTTT.

In this sample, this clonotype turned up many times. V and J are TRBV6-5 and TRBJ1-1; D gene unclear. There are 13 residues in the CDR3. The V end was cut by 7 bases, the J end by 7 bases, with 16 bases between. Germline lookup yields CDR1 MNHEY and CDR2 SVGAGI. CDR3 residues: CASNPSKGVEAFF. CDR3 coding DNA: TGTGCCAGCAATCCTAGTAAGGGTGTTGAAGCTTTCTTT.

This clonotype was observed a handful of times. This chain uses TRBV6-1 with TRBJ2-3; D is unclear. CDR1 is MNHNS and CDR2 is SASEGT in the germline V gene. This CDR3 is built from 16 residues. V lost 0 bases and J lost 2, with 12 bases in between. The CDR3 DNA reads TGTGCCAGCAGTGAAGCTCTGGGTTGGGTCACAGATACGCAGTATTTT. Translating it yields CASSEALGWVTDTQYF.

By share, this clonotype ranks as medium-sized. The chain recombines TRBV10-3 with TRBJ2-1; 7 bases line up with TRBD2. J lost 4 bases, V lost 0 bases, and 6 bases had no gene match. The germline V gene has CDR1 ENHRY and CDR2 SYGVKD. This CDR3 comprises 16 residues. The CDR3 sequence is CAISESMAGDYNEQFF. The CDR3 DNA reads TGTGCCATCAGTGAGTCGATGGCGGGGGATTACAATGAGCAGTTCTTC.

This clonotype was picked up many times. This chain uses TRBV12-3 or TRBV12-4 with TRBJ2-1; D not certain. Trimming removed 6 bases from V and 1 base from J, with 19 bases in between. The CDR3 is 17 amino acids. CDR3 region: CASSLEFSSLSYNEQFF. The CDR3 DNA sequence: TGTGCCAGCAGCCTGGAGTTCTCGAGCCTATCCTACAATGAGCAGTTCTTC.

V is TRBV7-9 and J is TRBJ2-5; perhaps TRBD2 as D (5 bases). This CDR3 spans 14 amino acids. Between the trimmed V and J ends, which lost 5 bases and 4 bases, there was a span of 14 bases. Germline lookup yields CDR1 SEHNR and CDR2 FQNEAQ (reference sequence). The CDR3 coding sequence is TGTGCCAGCAGCCGACAACGACGGGGAGAGACCCAGTACTTC. Protein product: CASSRQRRGETQYF. The complete variable domain, with remaining parts taken from reference TRBV7-9 and TRBJ2-5, reads DTGVSQNPRHKITKRGQNVTFRCDPISEHNRLYWYRQTLGQGPEFLTYFQNEAQLEKSRLLSDRFSAERPKGSFSTLEIQRTEQGDSAMYLCASSRQRRGETQYFGPGTRLLVL.

This sequence joins TRBV12-3 or TRBV12-4 and TRBJ2-3; D gene unclear. The CDR3 runs to 14 residues. Trimming took off 5 bases at V and 6 bases at J, with 15 bases between the two ends. CDR3 protein: CASSRPEEADTQYF. DNA for the CDR3: TGTGCCAGCAGTCGCCCCGAGGAAGCGGATACGCAGTATTTT.

This clonotype was counted only a few times. The V and J genes are TRBV20-1 and TRBJ1-2; no firm D call. CDR3 length equals 13 residues. With 3 bases removed from V and 8 bases from J, the gap between germline ends came to 16 bases. CDR1 and CDR2 from the germline V gene are DFQATT and SNEGSKA (reference sequence). The CDR3 DNA sequence: TGCAGTGCTAGCATGGATGGGGATGACGGCTACACCTTC. Translation gives CSASMDGDDGYTF.

This chain links TRBV30 with TRBJ2-3; TRBD2 agrees at 11 bases. CDR3 length: 19 residues. Trimming took 2 bases from V and 3 from J; bases not matched to a gene: 16. Germline CDR1 reads GTSNPN; CDR2 reads SVGIG (reference sequence). The CDR3 DNA is TGTGCCTGGAGTCCCTTCCTCTCCTCTAGCGGGGGGAGAACAGATACGCAGTATTTT. Translation gives CAWSPFLSSSGGRTDTQYF.

This clonotype was seen repeatedly, ten times or more. The chain carries TRBV27 and TRBJ1-2, with D unresolved. Germline CDR1 MNHEY, CDR2 SMNVEV (reference sequence). V was trimmed by 3 bases and J by 7 bases, leaving 15 bases between them. CDR3 length: 14 residues. In DNA, the CDR3 is TGTGCCAGCAGTTTCAGGAGGGAAGGCGGTGGCTACACCTTC. This gives the protein CASSFRREGGGYTF.

This clonotype was recorded at least ten times. V gene TRBV20-1 combines with J gene TRBJ1-5; 9 nucleotides agree with TRBD1. The J segment lost 6 bases and the V segment lost 5 bases, leaving 5 bases of the junction unmatched. The CDR3 has 13 residues. Germline CDR1 and CDR2: DFQATT and SNEGSKA (reference sequence). The CDR3 DNA reads as TGCAGTGCTGGGACAGGGCTACTTCAGCCCCAGCATTTT. Amino acids: CSAGTGLLQPQHF.